This T cell receptor (beta chain) was obtained from a study of cytomegalovirus exposure and HLA in healthy donors (dated by TCRdb to about 2017). Describing the broader study: An earlier analysis of some 600 of the donors reported 276 Gb of sequence data and 117 million unique TCR beta sequences obtained from roughly 170 million T cells. Rather than using new phenotypic data, the later analysis identified candidate immune exposures from TCR beta sequences and from how often those sequences occurred across donors. Both class I and class II loci were covered by HLA typing, at four-digit resolution. All discovery cohort repertoires had been generated using a single sequencing platform. A later genetic analysis used genome-wide SNP genotypes for about 60% of the roughly 670 donors, treating that subset as a discovery cohort. Among some 410 genotyped donors of the cohort, an average of around 220,000 unique TCR beta nucleotide sequences was sequenced per donor, of which about 18% were non-productive. The study aimed to test whether cataloging public T cell receptors could reveal signatures of past pathogen exposure. About five DR-DQ haplotypes were treated as single units for association and clustering because of strong linkage in the cohort. The study combined high-throughput TCR immunosequencing, statistical association of individual TCRs with disease status, and machine learning to predict cytomegalovirus infection status. A later analysis re-analyzed previously published TCR beta repertoires from several hundred donors and added high-resolution HLA genotyping to study TCR occurrence patterns. About 280 gigabases of sequencing data and about 92 million unique TCR sequences made up an early release that covered 500 to 700 HLA-typed donors. An earlier analysis of some 500 of the donors applied high-throughput TCR beta sequencing to assess whether each TCR beta V gene segment acted as functional or pseudogenic. The study profiled the T cell repertoires of more than 500 subjects by immunosequencing and related them to cytomegalovirus serostatus. Besides the first cohort of approximately 710 subjects, a separate validation cohort made up of 95 to 150 different subjects was used. Of the roughly 410 genotyped donors, approximately 81% were placed in the genetic ancestry cluster associated with self-reported Caucasian donors. Donor age, sex, ethnicity and CMV serostatus were compiled alongside the repertoire data. Typing coverage differed by locus: A, B, C, DRB1 and DQB1 were typed in about 629-640 donors, DQA1 in 500 to 550, DPA1 in approximately 600, and DPB1 in 472. Summary of the overall study and its limitations: A further reported finding was that TCR beta sequences accurately predicted the HLA-A and HLA-B alleles for most subjects in the first cohort. A later genetic analysis reported fewer N-insertions in productive TCRs among donors in an Asian-associated ancestry cluster than the approximately 700-donor mean. Because counts were too low, more than 15 rarely observed V segments, including chromosome 9 orphons, were excluded from the earlier analysis of 500 to 700 of the donors. This cohort had only TCR beta chains sequenced, and the lack of alpha or paired-chain data limited which features could be detected. Compared with equally common non-associated chains, HLA-associated TCR beta chains in a later analysis were more clonally expanded and had lower generation probabilities. A few of the identified cytomegalovirus-associated TCR beta chains were confirmed in vitro to be specific for cytomegalovirus antigens. When HLA alleles, especially DR and DQ, strongly co-occurred, attributing TCR associations to individual alleles was difficult. Most CMV-associated TCR beta chains appeared to be HLA-restricted in a later analysis, and the HLA associations seemed to be driven largely by CMV exposure. Some IMGT-functional V segments, including TRBV6-2 and TRBV6-3, could not be told apart with the 87-base-pair reads, so those segments were excluded. While some public TCRs were present in many individuals, most TCR sequences turned up only very rarely across donors. Specific HLA alleles were associated with over 15,000 TCR beta sequences at a false discovery rate of 0.05 in a later analysis. The classifier was reported to diagnose cytomegalovirus status with high specificity and sensitivity in both the original and validation cohorts. Linkage disequilibrium might explain the correlated functional status among segregating V segments, but an unknown experimental factor could not be ruled out. Several of the top co-occurrence clusters appeared to be linked to parvovirus B19, influenza, CMV and Epstein-Barr virus, according to a later analysis. The authors suggested that the approach could potentially be extended to other disease states and immunological phenotypes. In a later analysis, the rate of TCR association differed among HLA loci, with DRB1 alleles having the most associated TCRs and HLA-C alleles having the fewest. The study gave a list of about 160 TCR beta chains associated with cytomegalovirus. Because HLA typing was missing for some donors at each locus, association tests included only the typed subset. In an earlier analysis of approximately 590 of the donors, most TCR beta V segments appeared in productive rearrangements about 87% or about 30% of the time, broadly matching IMGT annotations. Roughly uniform sequencing depth across donors was assumed in presence/absence analyses, although this assumption may not hold. V-gene and J-gene trimming of TCR beta chains was associated with a missense DCLRE1C variant in a later genetic analysis, and the association was replicated in an independent cohort. Immune exposure information for the cohort was limited to CMV serostatus. A cluster of highly shared sequence variants was judged likely to represent a technical artifact of the sequencing pipeline.

The cohort was made up of approximately 700 healthy bone marrow donors. At the time of sampling, all cohort members were nominally healthy, though unrecorded immune exposures were likely present. The donor was CMV seronegative and belonged to the group of 352 seronegative cohort members. Every donor gave a peripheral blood sample, and the peripheral blood mononuclear cells from that sample were used for TCR beta sequencing. Genomic DNA was extracted from the blood cell samples with the Qiagen DNeasy Blood Extraction Kit. Here V drops 5 bases and J drops 4 bases, and the junction holds 10 bases not matched to any gene. Inclusive of the bounding cysteine and phenylalanine, the CDR3 is 15 residues long. Here the CDR3 DNA is all that survives: 45 bases in frame from base 1. CDR1 and CDR2, per the germline V gene, are MDHEN and SYDVKM. As concerns this clone: Its antigen target is currently unknown. No base qualities exist here, and no much larger clone lies one base off it.

Receptors were amplified or captured by the immunoSEQ multiplex PCR assay. For the multiplex PCR, a mixture combining 60 forward primers for TCR Vbeta segments and 13 reverse primers for TCR Jbeta segments was used. The CDR3 region of rearranged TCR beta genes was amplified from genomic DNA by a multiplex PCR assay. On the Illumina HiSeq System, the amplified TCR beta libraries were sequenced as 87-base-pair reads. The authors' pipeline ran thus. Across the 700 or so repertoires, a later analysis counted 78 million or so unique TCR beta chains, 9.5 million to 13 million of which were shared by at least two donors. To remove PCR and sequencing errors, raw reads were error-corrected and collapsed into unique sequences using a nearest-neighbor algorithm that merged closely related sequences. CDR3 sequences were aligned to IMGT reference sequences to assign V, D and J gene segments. For a sequence to be retained, a match of at least six nucleotides to both a V gene segment and a J gene segment was required. A rearrangement counted as productive if the CDR3 had no stop codons and remained in frame with V and J, and every other rearrangement counted as non-productive. Following IMGT convention, CDR3 was defined as the stretch from the second conserved V-encoded cysteine to the conserved J-encoded phenylalanine. The earlier analysis of about 530 of the donors excluded any sequence lacking an unambiguous match to a single V gene segment. An earlier analysis of approximately 590 of the donors called V segments functional above 56.7% productive rearrangements and segregating when the between-donor standard deviation exceeded 5%. A statistical classification framework was developed to diagnose cytomegalovirus status using the catalog of TCR beta chain sequences. A later analysis assigned V and J genes by comparing TCR nucleotide sequences with IMGT/GENE-DB human TR gene sequences. Using the TCRdist pipeline, a later analysis assigned CDR3 sequences along with most-parsimonious VDJ recombination scenarios. In a later analysis, each TCR beta chain was defined by its CDR3 amino acid sequence together with its V-gene family, and reads lacking a unique V-gene family were excluded. To address suspected cross-contamination and a sequencing artifact, a later analysis removed roughly 580 highly shared, low-generation-probability nucleotide sequences. A later analysis calculated a clonal expansion index for each public chain from normalized within-repertoire ranks of inferred template counts. In a later analysis, generation probabilities were computed using a VDJ recombination model fitted to out-of-frame rearrangements, and the results were checked against IGoR. In a later analysis, TCR-TCR, TCR-HLA and TCR-CMV co-occurrence was scored with hypergeometric tests, and a repertoire-size bias correction was applied to TCR pairs. A later analysis estimated false discovery rates by permuting HLA or CMV assignments 20 times. A later analysis grouped co-occurring TCRs with DBSCAN, adding TCRdist sequence similarity when clustering within HLA-allele-positive subsets. Repertoires with fewer than 30,000 or more than 120,000 public chains, plus five repertoires with anomalous nucleotide sharing, were excluded from co-occurrence clustering. What TCRdb holds here is the immuneACCESS table cut down to in-frame rearrangements. Part of the clones is not present; checked against another copy, under half of the missing clones reflect an unresolved V gene, and the others are unexplained. The V and J calls and clone size come from that table; D and trimming were worked out from the DNA. The sample includes under 150,000 clones, with over 75% observed a single time. Roughly 1.2% of the sample rests with the top ten.

This chain joins TRBV28 to TRBJ1-1; 7 central nucleotides agree with TRBD1. This receptor was taken from a man in his forties or fifties in good health and CMV-seronegative. The sequenced material came from PBMCs. The CDR3 reads as follows: CASSTTGARTTEAFF. The sequenced DNA is TGTGCCAGCAGTACAACAGGGGCTCGCACCACTGAAGCTTTCTTT.